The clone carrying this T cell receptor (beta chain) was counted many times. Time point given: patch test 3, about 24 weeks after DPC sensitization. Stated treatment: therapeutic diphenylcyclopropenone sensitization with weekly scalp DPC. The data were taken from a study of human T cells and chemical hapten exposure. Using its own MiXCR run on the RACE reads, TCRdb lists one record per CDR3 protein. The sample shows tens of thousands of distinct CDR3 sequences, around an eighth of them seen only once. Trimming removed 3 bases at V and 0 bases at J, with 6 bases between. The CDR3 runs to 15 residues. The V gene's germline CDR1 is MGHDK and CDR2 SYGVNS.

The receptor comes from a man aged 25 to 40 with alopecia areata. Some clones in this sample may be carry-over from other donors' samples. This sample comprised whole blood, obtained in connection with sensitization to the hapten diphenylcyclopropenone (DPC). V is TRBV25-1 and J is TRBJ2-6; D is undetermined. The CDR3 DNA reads TGTGCCAGCAGTGATTCCTACTCTGGGGCCAACGTCCTGACTTTC. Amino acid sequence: CASSDSYSGANVLTF.